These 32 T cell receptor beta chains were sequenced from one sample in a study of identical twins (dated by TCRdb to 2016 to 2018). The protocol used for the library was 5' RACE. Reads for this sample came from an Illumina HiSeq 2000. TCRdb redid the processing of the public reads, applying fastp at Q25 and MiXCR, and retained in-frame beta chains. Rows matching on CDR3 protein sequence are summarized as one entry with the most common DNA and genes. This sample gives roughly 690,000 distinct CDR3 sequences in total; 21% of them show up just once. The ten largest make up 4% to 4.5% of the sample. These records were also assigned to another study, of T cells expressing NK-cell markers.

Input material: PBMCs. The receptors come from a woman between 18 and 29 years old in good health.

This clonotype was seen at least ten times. The CDR3 protein is CASSRTGFGNTIYF. In DNA, the CDR3 is TGTGCCAGCAGCCGGACAGGGTTTGGAAACACCATATATTTT. V and J are TRBV12-3 or TRBV12-4 and TRBJ1-3; 8 nucleotides align to TRBD1. The V segment lost 6 bases and the J segment 3 bases; nucleotides outside the gene matches: 4. This CDR3 region has 14 residues.

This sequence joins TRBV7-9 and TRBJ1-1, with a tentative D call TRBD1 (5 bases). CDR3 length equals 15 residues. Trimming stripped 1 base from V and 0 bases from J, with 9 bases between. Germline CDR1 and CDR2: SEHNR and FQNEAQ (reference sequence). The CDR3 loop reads CASSLVEGMNTEAFF. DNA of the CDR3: TGTGCCAGCAGCTTAGTCGAGGGGATGAACACTGAAGCTTTCTTT.

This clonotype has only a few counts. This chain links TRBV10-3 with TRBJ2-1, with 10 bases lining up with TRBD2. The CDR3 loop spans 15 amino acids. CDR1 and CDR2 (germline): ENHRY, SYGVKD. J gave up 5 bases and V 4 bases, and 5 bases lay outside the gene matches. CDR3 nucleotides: TGTGCCATCAGTGGGCTAGCGGGAGAGGACAATGAGCAGTTCTTC. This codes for CAISGLAGEDNEQFF.

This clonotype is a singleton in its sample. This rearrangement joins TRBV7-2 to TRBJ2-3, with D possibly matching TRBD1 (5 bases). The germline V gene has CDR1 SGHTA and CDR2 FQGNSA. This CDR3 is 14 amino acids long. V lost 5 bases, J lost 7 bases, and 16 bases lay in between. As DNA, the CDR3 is TGTGCCAGCAGCCAGGGTTCCATCTACTATACGCAGTATTTT. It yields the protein CASSQGSIYYTQYF.

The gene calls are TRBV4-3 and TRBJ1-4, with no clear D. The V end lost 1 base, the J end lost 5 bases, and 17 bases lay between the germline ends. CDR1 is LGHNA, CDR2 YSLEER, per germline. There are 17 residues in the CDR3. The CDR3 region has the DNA TGCGCCAGCAGCCAAGGGGTCGGGGATGGTCGGAATGAAAAACTGTTTTTT. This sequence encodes CASSQGVGDGRNEKLFF.

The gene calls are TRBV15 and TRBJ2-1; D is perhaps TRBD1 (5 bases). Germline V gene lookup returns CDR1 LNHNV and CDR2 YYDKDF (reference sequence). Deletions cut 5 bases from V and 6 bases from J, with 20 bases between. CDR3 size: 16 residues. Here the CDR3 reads CATSPLGTEGVNEQFF. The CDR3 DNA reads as TGTGCCACCAGCCCCCTCGGCACTGAAGGGGTCAATGAGCAGTTCTTC.

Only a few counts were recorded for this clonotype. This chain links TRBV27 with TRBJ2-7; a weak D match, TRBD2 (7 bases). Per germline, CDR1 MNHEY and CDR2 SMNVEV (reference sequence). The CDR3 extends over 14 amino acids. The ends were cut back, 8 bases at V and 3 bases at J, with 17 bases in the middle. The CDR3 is CASLGVGGGYEQYF. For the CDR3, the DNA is TGTGCCAGCCTTGGGGTGGGAGGGGGCTACGAGCAGTACTTC.

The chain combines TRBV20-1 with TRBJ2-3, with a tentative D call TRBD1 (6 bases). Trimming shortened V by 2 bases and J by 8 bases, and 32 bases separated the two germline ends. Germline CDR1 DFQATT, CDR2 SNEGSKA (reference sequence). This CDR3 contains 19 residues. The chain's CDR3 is CSARPLKEGDTEPLGTQYF. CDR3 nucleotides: TGCAGTGCTAGACCTCTCAAGGAAGGGGACACCGAACCTCTGGGTACGCAGTATTTT.

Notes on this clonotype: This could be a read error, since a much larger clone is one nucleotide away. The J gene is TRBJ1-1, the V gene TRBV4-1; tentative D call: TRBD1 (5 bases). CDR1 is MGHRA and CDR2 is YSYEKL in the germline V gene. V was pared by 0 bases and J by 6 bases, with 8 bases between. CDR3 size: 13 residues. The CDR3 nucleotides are TGCGCCAGCAGCCAAGACGCCAGGGCTGAAGCTTTCTTT. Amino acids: CASSQDARAEAFF.

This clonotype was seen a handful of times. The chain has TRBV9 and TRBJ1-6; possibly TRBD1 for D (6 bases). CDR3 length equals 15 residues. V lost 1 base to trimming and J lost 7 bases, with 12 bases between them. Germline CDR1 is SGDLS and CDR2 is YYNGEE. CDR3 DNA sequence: TGTGCCAGCAGCGTACAAGGACAGACAAATTCACCCCTCCACTTT. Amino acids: CASSVQGQTNSPLHF.

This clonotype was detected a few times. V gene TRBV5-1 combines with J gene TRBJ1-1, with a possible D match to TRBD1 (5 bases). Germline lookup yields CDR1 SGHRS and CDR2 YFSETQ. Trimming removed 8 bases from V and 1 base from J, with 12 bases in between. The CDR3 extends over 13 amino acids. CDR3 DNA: TGCGCCAGTCAACAGGATTCGAACACTGAAGCTTTCTTT. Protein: CASQQDSNTEAFF. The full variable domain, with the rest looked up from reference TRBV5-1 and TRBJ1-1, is KAGVTQTPRYLIKTRGQQVTLSCSPISGHRSVSWYQQTPGQGLQFLFEYFSETQRNKGNFPGRFSGRQFSNSRSEMNVSTLELGDSALYLCASQQDSNTEAFFGQGTRLTVV.

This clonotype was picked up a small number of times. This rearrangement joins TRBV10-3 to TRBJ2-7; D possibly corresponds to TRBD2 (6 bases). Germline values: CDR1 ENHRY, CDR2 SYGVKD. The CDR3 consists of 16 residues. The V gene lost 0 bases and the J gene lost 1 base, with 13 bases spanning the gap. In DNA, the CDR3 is TGTGCCATCAGTGAGTCGTCGCGGGATAATTCCTACGAGCAGTACTTC. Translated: CAISESSRDNSYEQYF.

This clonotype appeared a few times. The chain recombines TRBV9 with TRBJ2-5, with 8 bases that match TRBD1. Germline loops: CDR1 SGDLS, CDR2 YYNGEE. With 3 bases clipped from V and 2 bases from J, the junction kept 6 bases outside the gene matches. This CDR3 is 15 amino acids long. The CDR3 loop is CASSADRDRQETQYF. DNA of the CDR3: TGTGCCAGCAGCGCGGACAGGGACCGACAAGAGACCCAGTACTTC.

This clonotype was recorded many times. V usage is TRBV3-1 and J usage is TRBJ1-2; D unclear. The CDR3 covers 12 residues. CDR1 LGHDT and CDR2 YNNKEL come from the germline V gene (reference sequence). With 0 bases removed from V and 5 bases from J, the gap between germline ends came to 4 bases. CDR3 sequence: CASSQDGYGYTF. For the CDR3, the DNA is TGTGCCAGCAGCCAAGATGGTTATGGCTACACCTTC.

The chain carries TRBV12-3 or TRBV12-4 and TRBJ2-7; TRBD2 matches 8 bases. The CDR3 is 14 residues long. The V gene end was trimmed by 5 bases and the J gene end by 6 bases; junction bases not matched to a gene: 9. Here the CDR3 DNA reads TGTGCCAGCAGTCCGGGACTAGTGGGTTTCGAGCAGTACTTC. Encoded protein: CASSPGLVGFEQYF.

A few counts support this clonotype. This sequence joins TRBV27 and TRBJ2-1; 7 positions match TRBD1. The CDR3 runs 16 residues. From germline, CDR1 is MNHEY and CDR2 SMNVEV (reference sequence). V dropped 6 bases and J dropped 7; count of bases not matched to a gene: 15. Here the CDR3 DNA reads TGTGCCAGCAGCCTCAACAGGGGCCTTCAACCGAATGAGCAGTTCTTC. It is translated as CASSLNRGLQPNEQFF.

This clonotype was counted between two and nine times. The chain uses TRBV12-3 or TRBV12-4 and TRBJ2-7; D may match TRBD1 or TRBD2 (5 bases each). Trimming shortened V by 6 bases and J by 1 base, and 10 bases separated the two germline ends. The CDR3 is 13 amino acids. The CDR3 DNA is TGTGCCAGCAGAAGGGACGGTTCCTACGAGCAGTACTTC. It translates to CASRRDGSYEQYF.

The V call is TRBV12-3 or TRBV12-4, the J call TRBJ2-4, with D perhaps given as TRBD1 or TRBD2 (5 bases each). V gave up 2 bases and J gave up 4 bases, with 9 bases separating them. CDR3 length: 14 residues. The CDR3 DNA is TGTGCCAGCAGTTTACGAGGGGAGAAAAACATTCAGTACTTC. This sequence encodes CASSLRGEKNIQYF.

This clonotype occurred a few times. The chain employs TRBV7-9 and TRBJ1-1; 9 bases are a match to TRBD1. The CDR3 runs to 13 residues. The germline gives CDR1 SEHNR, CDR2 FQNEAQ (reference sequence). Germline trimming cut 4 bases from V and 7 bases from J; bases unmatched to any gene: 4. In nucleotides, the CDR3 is TGTGCCAGCAGCTCGGGACAGGGTAATGAAGCTTTCTTT. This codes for CASSSGQGNEAFF.

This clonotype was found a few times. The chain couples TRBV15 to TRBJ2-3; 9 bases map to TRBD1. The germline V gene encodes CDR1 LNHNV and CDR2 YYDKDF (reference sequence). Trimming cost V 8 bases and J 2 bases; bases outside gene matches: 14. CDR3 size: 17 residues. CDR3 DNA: TGTGCCACCCGAGGCCCCGGGACAGGGAGCTTCACAGATACGCAGTATTTT. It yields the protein CATRGPGTGSFTDTQYF.

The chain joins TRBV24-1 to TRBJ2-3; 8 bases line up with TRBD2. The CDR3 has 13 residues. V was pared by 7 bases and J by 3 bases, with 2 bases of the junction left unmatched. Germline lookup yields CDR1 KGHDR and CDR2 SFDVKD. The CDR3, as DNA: TGTGCCACCAGCGGGGGGGCGACAGATACGCAGTATTTT. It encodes CATSGGATDTQYF.

The CDR3 reads CASSQVRDGGYTF. CDR3 bases: TGTGCCAGCAGCCAAGTCAGGGACGGTGGCTACACCTTC. The V gene is TRBV14, the J gene TRBJ1-2; D is perhaps TRBD1 (5 bases). V lost 1 base and J 7 bases, leaving 10 bases between the germline ends. The CDR3 runs to 13 residues. Germline V gives CDR1 SGHDN, CDR2 FVKESK. Drawing the rest from reference TRBV14 and TRBJ1-2, the complete variable domain is EAGVTQFPSHSVIEKGQTVTLRCDPISGHDNLYWYRRVMGKEIKFLLHFVKESKQDESGMPNNRFLAERTGGTYSTLKVQPAELEDSGVYFCASSQVRDGGYTFGSGTRLTVV.

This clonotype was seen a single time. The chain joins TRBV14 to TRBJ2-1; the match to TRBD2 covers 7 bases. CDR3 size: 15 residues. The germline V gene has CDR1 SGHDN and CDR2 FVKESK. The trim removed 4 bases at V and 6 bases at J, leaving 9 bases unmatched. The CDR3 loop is CASSLTGTTLNEQFF. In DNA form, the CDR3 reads TGTGCCAGCAGCCTGACCGGGACTACCCTCAATGAGCAGTTCTTC.

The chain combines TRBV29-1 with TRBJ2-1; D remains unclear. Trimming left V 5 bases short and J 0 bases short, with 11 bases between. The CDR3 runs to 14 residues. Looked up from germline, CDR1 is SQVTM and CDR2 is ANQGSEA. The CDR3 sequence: CSVILAVSYNEQFF. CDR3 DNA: TGCAGCGTTATCCTCGCGGTCTCCTACAATGAGCAGTTCTTC.

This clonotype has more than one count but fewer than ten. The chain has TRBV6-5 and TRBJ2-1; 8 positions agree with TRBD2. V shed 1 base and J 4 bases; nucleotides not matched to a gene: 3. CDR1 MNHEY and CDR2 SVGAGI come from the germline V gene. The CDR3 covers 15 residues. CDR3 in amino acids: CASSYFLAGYNEQFF. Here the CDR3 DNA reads TGTGCCAGCAGTTACTTCCTAGCGGGTTACAATGAGCAGTTCTTC.

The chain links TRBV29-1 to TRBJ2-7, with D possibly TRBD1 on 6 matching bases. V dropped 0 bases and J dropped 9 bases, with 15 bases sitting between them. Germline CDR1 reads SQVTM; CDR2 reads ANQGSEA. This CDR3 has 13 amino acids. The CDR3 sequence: CSVEEGHRDGQYF. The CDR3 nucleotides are TGCAGCGTTGAAGAGGGACACCGTGACGGGCAGTACTTC.

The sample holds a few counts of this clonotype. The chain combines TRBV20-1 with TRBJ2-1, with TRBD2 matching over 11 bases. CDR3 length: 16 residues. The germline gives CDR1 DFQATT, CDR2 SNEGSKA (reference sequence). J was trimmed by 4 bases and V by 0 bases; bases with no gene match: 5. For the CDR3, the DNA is TGCAGTGCTAGAGACCTGGGACTAGCGGAATACAATGAGCAGTTCTTC. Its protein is CSARDLGLAEYNEQFF.

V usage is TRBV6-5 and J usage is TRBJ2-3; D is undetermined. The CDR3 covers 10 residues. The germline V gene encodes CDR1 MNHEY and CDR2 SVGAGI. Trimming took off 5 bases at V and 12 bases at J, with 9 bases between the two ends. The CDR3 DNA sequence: TGTGCCAGCAGTCTGACGCCCCAGTATTTT. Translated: CASSLTPQYF.

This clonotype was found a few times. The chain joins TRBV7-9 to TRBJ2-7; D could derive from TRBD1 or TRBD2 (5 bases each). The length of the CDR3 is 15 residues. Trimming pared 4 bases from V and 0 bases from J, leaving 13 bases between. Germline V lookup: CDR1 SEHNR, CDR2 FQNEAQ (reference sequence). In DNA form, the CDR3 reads TGTGCCAGCAGCTCTATAGGGACGTTCTCCTACGAGCAGTACTTC. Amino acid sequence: CASSSIGTFSYEQYF.

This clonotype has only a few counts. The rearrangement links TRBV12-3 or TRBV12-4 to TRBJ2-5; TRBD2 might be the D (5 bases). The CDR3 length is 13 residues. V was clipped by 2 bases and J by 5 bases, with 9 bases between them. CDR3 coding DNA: TGTGCCAGCAGTTTATACCAGCGGGAGACCCAGTACTTC. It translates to CASSLYQRETQYF.

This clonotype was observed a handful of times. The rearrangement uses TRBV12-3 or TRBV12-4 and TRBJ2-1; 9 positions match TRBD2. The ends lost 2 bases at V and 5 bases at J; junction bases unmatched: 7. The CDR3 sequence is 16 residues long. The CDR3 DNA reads TGTGCCAGCAGTTTAAAAGAGACTAGCGGACACAATGAGCAGTTCTTC. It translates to CASSLKETSGHNEQFF.

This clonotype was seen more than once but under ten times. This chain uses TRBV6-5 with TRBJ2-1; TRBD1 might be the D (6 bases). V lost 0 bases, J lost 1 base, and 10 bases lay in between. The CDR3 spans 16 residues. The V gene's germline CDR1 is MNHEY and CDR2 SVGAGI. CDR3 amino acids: CASSYSTGQSYNEQFF. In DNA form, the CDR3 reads TGTGCCAGCAGTTACTCAACCGGACAGTCCTACAATGAGCAGTTCTTC.